This TCR beta chain was sequenced during a study of blood T cell repertoires in COVID-19. Study background: Spain, Italy and the United States supplied samples that represented acute and convalescent COVID-19. T cells, B-cell-depleted T cells, or PBMCs supplied cDNA or gDNA.

Losses at the gene ends were 5 bases for V and 3 bases for J; bases not matched to a gene: 14. The CDR3 sequence is 17 residues long. The V gene's germline CDR1 is LNHDA and CDR2 SQIVND (reference sequence). The authors' processing: Cell counts per sample came from amplifying reference gene primers. The method was immunoSEQ multiplex PCR; TCRdb's version includes in-frame clones alone and lacks a portion of them. V and J calls and clone size are those listed in that table; D and trimming were worked out from the DNA. Here the sample spans 250,000 to 300,000 clones, about 88% being singletons. The V and J genes are TRBV19 and TRBJ2-7; TRBD2 agrees at 9 bases. The sequence derives from an older woman with acute or convalescent COVID-19. Specimen: peripheral blood. CDR3 sequence reads: CASSLRGLAKGVYEQYF. The CDR3 DNA sequence: TGTGCCAGTAGTCTACGGGGACTAGCAAAGGGGGTCTACGAGCAGTACTTC. Using reference TRBV19 and TRBJ2-7 for the parts outside the CDR3, the full variable domain is DGGITQSPKYLFRKEGQNVTLSCEQNLNHDAMYWYRQDPGQGLRLIYYSQIVNDFQKGDIAEGYSVSREKKESFPLTVTSAQKNPTAFYLCASSLRGLAKGVYEQYFGPGTRLTVT.